This T cell receptor beta chain was recovered during a study of T-cell reconstitution after alpha-beta-depleted transplantation in children. Using unique molecular identifiers, the investigators prepared the TCRbeta library. A single record per CDR3 protein comes from TCRdb applying MiXCR to the PCR reads. The table records approximately 490,000 distinct CDR3 sequences, roughly an eighth of them present only once. This CDR3 has 15 amino acids. CDR1 is SGHVS, CDR2 FQNEAQ, per germline. Trimming removed 2 bases from V and 1 base from J, with 9 bases in between. The source material was PBMCs from the stem cell graft donor, sampled from the stem cell graft. This clonotype was obtained from a human donor who donated a stem cell graft to a child with combined immunodeficiency. V is TRBV7-8 and J is TRBJ1-5; possible D gene TRBD1, 5 bases. CDR3 in DNA: TGTGCCAGCAGCTTACTTCGGACAAGCAATCAGCCCCAGCATTTT. It yields the protein CASSLLRTSNQPQHF. Drawing the rest from reference TRBV7-8 and TRBJ1-5, the complete variable domain is GAGVSQSPRYKVAKRGQDVALRCDPISGHVSLFWYQQALGQGPEFLTYFQNEAQLDKSGLPSDRFFAERPEGSVSTLKIQRTQQEDSAVYLCASSLLRTSNQPQHFGDGTRLSIL.